The 6 T cell receptor beta chains listed next were all sequenced from one sample in a study of T-cell reconstitution after alpha-beta-depleted transplantation in children. The library targeted TCRbeta and was prepared with unique molecular identifiers. Via MiXCR, TCRdb re-called the PCR reads, giving one row per CDR3 protein. The sample comprises around 960,000 distinct CDR3 sequences, under 30% of which are singletons, and over 25% rests with the top ten. The specimen was PBMCs, mostly from graft donor cells, collected 360 days after TCRalphabeta/CD19-depleted stem cell transplant. Receptors originate from a boy under two years old who had a stem cell transplant for SCID, so the T cells may come from the graft donor.

V gene TRBV7-9 combines with J gene TRBJ1-2; D is possibly TRBD1 (6 bases). The CDR3 is 15 amino acids. Looked up from germline, CDR1 is SEHNR and CDR2 is FQNEAQ (reference sequence). V was clipped by 1 base and J by 7 bases, with 16 bases between them. CDR3 sequence reads: CASSLEGHLGGGYTF. In nucleotides, the CDR3 is TGTGCCAGCAGCTTAGAGGGACATTTGGGTGGTGGCTACACCTTC.

Concerning this clonotype itself: A read error may account for a junction end that differs from germline. The chain recombines TRBV12-3 or TRBV12-4 with TRBJ2-7; D is perhaps TRBD2 (6 bases). The CDR3 extends over 14 amino acids. CDR3 protein: CASSFRSGEYERYF. In DNA, the CDR3 is TGTGCCAGCAGTTTTCGGTCGGGGGAGTACGAGCGGTACTTC.

This clonotype was found a few times. A read error may produce the germline difference seen at one junction end. The genes are TRBV20-1 and TRBJ1-5; D perhaps matches TRBD1 (5 bases). Germline CDR1 DFQATT, CDR2 SNEGSKA (reference sequence). This CDR3 region has 16 residues. For the CDR3, the DNA is TGCTGTGCTAGAGATATGAGACAGATCCCTAATCAGCCCCAGCATTTT. Encoded protein: CCARDMRQIPNQPQHF.

This clonotype was seen a single time. The chain is built from TRBV4-1 and TRBJ2-5; D may match TRBD1 or TRBD2 (5 bases each). This CDR3 region has 15 residues. Trimming removed 1 base from V and 5 bases from J, with 14 bases in between. Germline V lookup: CDR1 MGHRA, CDR2 YSYEKL. CDR3 DNA: TGCGCCAGCAGCCAAGTCCTAGCCCGGGGCGAGACCCAGTACTTC. Translation gives CASSQVLARGETQYF.

This clonotype was detected only a few times. One base away lies a much larger clone, so this may be a sequencing read error. The chain has TRBV12-3 or TRBV12-4 and TRBJ2-7; D is unresolved. V was clipped by 6 bases and J by 0 bases, with 9 bases between them. CDR3 length: 13 amino acids. The CDR3 DNA sequence: TGTGCCAGCAGCCATGGACCCTCCTACGAGCAGTACTTC. Amino acid sequence: CASSHGPSYEQYF.

V and J are TRBV13 and TRBJ1-1, with 9 bases identical to TRBD1. CDR1 PRHDT and CDR2 FYEKMQ come from the germline V gene (reference sequence). Trimming at V came to 5 bases and at J to 9 bases, leaving 25 bases not matched to a gene. The CDR3 extends over 19 amino acids. The CDR3 region has the DNA TGTGCCAGCAGCCTCGGCCCCCATAAGTTCCGGGACAGGGAGGAGAAAGCTTTCTTT. This codes for CASSLGPHKFRDREEKAFF.